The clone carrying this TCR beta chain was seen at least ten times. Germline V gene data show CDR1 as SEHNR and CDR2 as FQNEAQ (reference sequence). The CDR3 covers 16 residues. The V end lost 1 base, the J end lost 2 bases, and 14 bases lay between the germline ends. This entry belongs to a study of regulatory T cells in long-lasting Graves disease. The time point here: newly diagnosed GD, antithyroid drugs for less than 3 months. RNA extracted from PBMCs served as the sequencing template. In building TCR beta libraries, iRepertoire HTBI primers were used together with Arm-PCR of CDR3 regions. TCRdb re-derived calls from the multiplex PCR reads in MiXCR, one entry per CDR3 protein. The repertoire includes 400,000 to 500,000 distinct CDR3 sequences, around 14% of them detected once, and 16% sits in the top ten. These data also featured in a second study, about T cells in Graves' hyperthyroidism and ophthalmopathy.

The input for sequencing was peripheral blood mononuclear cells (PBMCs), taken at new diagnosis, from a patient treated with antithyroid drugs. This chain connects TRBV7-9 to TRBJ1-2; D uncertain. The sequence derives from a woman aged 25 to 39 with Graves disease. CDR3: CASSLELQEPNYGYTF. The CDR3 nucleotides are TGTGCCAGCAGCTTAGAACTACAAGAACCCAACTATGGCTACACCTTC.